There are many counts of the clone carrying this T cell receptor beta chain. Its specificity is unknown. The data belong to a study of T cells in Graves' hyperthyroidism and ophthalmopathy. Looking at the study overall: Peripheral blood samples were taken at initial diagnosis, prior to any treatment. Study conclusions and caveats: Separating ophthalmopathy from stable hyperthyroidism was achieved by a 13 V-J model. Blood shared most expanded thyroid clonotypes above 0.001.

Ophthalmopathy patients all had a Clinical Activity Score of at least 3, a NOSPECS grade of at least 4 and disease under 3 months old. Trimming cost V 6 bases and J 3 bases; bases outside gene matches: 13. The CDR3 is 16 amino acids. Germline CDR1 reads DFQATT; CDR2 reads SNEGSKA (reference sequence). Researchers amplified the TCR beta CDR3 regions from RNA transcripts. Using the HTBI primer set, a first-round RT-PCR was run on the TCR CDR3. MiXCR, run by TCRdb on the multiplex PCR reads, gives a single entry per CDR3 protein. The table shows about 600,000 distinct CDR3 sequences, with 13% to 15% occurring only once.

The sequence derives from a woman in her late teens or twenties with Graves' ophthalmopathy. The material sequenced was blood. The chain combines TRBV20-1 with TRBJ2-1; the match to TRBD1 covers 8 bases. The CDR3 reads CSAATGGRKGYNEQFF. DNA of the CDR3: TGCAGTGCCGCTACAGGGGGTAGGAAGGGCTACAATGAGCAGTTCTTC.